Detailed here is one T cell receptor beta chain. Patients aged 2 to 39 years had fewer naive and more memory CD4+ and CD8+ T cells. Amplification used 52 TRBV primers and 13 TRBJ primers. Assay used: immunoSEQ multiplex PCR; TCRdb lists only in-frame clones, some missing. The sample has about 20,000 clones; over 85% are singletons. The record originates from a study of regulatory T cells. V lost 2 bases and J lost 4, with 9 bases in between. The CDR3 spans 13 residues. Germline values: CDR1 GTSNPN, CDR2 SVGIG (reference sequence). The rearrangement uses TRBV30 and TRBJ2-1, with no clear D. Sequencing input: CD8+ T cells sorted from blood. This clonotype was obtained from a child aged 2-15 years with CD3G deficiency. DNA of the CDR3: TGTGCCTGGAGTATCGCAAGTTACAATGAGCAGTTCTTC. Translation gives CAWSIASYNEQFF.